This TCR beta chain was sequenced during a study of blood T cell repertoires in COVID-19 (dated by TCRdb to the early 2020s). Looking at the study overall: Samples from collaborators originated in the United States, Italy and Spain and spanned both the acute and convalescent phases of COVID-19. The material from the prospective study consisted of cDNA or gDNA derived from T cells, B-cell-depleted T cells, or PBMCs. Deeply sampled blood TCRbeta repertoires from subjects exposed to, actively infected with, or recovered from COVID-19 were included in the dataset. The repertoires were released in a freely available public database intended as a resource for research on the immune response to SARS-CoV-2. The samples were drawn from two sources: the first 160 participants of the ongoing ImmuneRACE study, and over 950 subjects contributed by 6 global collaborators. Sample metadata almost always included a de-identified subject ID, COVID-19 status, age in years and sex. HLA class I and class II types, where available, came from metadata supplied by the sample provider rather than from assay-based typing. What the study reported, not specific to this receptor: Clinical and demographic metadata were provided uncurated, with the amount varying by source and participant.

TCRbeta CDR3 regions were amplified from genomic DNA by means of the immunoSEQ Assay, a bias-controlled multiplex PCR. The paper's processing steps were these. The number of nucleated cells in each sample was estimated by amplification of reference gene primers within the assay. Sequence reads were collapsed and filtered to measure the absolute abundance of every unique TCRbeta CDR3 rearrangement. For each sample, productive Simpson clonality was calculated by taking the square root of Simpson's diversity index across productive rearrangements. TCRdb re-hosts the immuneACCESS table, in-frame sequences only. Its copies lack some clones; in the studies checked, an unresolved V gene accounts for under half of them, and the cause for the rest is not known. V and J calls and clone size are given by that table; D and trimming were obtained from the DNA. Counted in this sample were about 310,000 clones; around 90% of them appeared once. The ten largest clonotypes hold around 1% of the sample.

As for this clone: Its antigen remains unidentified. No base-level quality is on record; no much larger clone is a single base apart.

The germline V gene specifies MNHEY as CDR1 and SVGEGT as CDR2. Relative to germline, V is missing 5 bases and J is missing 6 bases, with 6 bases of the junction outside any gene match. The CDR3 goes from the cysteine to the phenylalanine over 14 residues. The DNA shown is the 42-base CDR3, in frame from base 1. One collaborating source in Seattle enrolled patients during active infection and followed them longitudinally through the course of disease. Whole blood was collected in K2EDTA tubes by collaborating institutions according to the institutions' own protocols. For TCRbeta analysis, collaborator samples were shipped as frozen whole blood, as isolated PBMCs, or as DNA extracted from either sample type.

The rearranged segments are TRBV6-2 or TRBV6-3 and TRBJ1-5; 8 bases in the junction line up with TRBD1. This TCR was recovered from a woman between 40 and 50 years old with COVID-19, enrolled during active disease. Sequenced sample: peripheral blood. CDR3 reads: CASSQTGVSQPQHF. Here is the DNA: TGTGCCAGCAGTCAGACAGGGGTAAGTCAGCCCCAGCATTTT.